This T cell receptor beta chain emerged from a study of shared clonotypes between healthy human individuals. CD45RO-negative, CCR7-selected cells formed the naive CD8 fraction, which excluded terminally differentiated effector memory CD45RA+ cells. There are a few counts of this clone. Repertoires were generated with immunoSEQ multiplex PCR, while TCRdb's copy carries only in-frame clones and drops some. Of about 2.1 million clones listed, roughly 95% are singletons. What was sequenced was naive CD8+ T cells from PBMCs. This sequence was found in a man younger than 30 in good health. Some clones in this sample may be carry-over from other donors' samples.

This chain's CDR3 is CASSLMVVRQPQHF. In nucleotides, the CDR3 is TGTGCCAGCAGTTTGATGGTGGTACGACAGCCCCAGCATTTT. The chain uses TRBV28 and TRBJ1-5; unclear D gene. Trimming stripped 3 bases from V and 7 bases from J, with 13 bases between. The V gene's germline CDR1 is MDHEN and CDR2 SYDVKM. The CDR3 has 14 amino acids.